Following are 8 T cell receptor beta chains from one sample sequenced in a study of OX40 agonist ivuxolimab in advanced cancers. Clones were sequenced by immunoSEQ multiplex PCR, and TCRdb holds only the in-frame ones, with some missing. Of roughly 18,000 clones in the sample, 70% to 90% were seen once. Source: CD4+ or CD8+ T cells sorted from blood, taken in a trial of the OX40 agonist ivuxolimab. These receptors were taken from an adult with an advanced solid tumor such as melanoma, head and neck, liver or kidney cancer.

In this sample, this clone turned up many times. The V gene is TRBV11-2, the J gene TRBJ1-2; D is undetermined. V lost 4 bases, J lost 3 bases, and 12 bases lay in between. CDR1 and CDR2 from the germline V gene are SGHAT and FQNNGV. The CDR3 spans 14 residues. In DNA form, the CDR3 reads TGTGCCAGCAGCTCCCCGTGGGATCACTATGGCTACACCTTC. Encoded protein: CASSSPWDHYGYTF.

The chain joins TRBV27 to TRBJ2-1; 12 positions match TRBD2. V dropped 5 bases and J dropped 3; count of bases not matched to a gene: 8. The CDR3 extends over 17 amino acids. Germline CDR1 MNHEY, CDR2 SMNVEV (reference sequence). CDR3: CASSTGLAGHFYNEQFF. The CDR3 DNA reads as TGTGCCAGCAGTACCGGACTAGCGGGGCATTTCTACAATGAGCAGTTCTTC.

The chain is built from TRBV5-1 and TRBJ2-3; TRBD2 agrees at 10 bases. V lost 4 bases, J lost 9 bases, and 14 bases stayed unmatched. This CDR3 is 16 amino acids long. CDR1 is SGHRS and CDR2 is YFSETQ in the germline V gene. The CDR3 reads CASSRILAGDDRTQYF. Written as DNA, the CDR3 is TGCGCCAGCAGCCGAATCCTAGCGGGGGATGACAGGACGCAGTATTTT.

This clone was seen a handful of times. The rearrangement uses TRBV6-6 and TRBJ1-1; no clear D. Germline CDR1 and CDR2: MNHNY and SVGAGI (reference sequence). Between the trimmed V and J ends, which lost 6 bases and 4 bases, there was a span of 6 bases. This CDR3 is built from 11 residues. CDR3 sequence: CASSHGTEAFF. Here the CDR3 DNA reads TGTGCCAGCAGCCACGGCACTGAAGCTTTCTTT.

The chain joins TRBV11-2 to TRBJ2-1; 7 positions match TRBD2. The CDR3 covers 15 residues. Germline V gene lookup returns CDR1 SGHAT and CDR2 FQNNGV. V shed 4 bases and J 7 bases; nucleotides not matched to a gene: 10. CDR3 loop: CASSSRGVDKNEQFF. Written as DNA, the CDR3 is TGTGCCAGCAGCTCCCGGGGGGTAGACAAGAATGAGCAGTTCTTC.

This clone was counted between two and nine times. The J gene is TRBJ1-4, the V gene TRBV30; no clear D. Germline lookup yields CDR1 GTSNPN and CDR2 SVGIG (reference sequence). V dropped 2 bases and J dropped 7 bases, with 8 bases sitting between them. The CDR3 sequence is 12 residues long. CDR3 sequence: CAWSMLGEKLFF. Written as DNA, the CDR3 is TGTGCCTGGAGTATGTTGGGTGAAAAACTGTTTTTT.

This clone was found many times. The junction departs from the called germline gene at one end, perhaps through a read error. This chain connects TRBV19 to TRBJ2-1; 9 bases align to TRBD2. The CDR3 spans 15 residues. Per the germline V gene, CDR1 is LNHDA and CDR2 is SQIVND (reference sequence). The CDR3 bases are TGTGCCAGTAGTACGACTAGCGGATCCTTCAATGAGCAGTTCTTC. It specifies CASSTTSGSFNEQFF.

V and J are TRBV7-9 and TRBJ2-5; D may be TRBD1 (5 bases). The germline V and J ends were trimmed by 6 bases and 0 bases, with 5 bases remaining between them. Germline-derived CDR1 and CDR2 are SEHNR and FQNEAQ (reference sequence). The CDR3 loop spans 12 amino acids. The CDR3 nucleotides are TGTGCCAGCAGGACAGACCAAGAGACCCAGTACTTC. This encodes CASRTDQETQYF. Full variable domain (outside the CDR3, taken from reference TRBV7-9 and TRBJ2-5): DTGVSQNPRHKITKRGQNVTFRCDPISEHNRLYWYRQTLGQGPEFLTYFQNEAQLEKSRLLSDRFSAERPKGSFSTLEIQRTEQGDSAMYLCASRTDQETQYFGPGTRLLVL.